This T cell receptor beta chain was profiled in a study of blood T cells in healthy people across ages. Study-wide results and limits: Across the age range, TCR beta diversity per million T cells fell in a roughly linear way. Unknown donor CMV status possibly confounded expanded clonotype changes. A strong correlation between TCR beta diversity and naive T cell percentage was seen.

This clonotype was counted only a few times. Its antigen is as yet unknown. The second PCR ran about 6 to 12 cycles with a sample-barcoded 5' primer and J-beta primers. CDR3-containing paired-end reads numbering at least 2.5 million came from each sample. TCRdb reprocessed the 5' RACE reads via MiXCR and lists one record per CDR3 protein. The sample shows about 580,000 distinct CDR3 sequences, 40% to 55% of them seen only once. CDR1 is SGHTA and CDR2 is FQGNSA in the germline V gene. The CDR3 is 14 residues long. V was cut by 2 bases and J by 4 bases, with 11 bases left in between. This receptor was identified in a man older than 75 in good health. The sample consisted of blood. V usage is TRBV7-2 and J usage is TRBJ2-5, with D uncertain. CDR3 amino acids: CASSLILGPETQYF. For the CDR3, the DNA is TGTGCCAGCAGCTTAATCTTGGGTCCAGAGACCCAGTACTTC.